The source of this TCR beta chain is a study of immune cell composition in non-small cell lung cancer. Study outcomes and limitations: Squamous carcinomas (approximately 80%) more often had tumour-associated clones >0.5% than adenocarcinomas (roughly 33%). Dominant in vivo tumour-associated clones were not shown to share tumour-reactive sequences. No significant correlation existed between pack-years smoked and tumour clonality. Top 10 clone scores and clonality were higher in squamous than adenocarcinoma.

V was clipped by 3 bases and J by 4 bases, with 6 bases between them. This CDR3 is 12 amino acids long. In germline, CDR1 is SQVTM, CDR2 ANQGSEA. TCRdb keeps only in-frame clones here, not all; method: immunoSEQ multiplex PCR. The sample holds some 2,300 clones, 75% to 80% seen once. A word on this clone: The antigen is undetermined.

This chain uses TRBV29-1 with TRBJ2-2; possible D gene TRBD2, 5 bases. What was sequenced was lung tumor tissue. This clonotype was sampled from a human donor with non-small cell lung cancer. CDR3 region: CSVDRGTGELFF. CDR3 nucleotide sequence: TGCAGCGTTGACCGGGGCACCGGGGAGCTGTTTTTT.